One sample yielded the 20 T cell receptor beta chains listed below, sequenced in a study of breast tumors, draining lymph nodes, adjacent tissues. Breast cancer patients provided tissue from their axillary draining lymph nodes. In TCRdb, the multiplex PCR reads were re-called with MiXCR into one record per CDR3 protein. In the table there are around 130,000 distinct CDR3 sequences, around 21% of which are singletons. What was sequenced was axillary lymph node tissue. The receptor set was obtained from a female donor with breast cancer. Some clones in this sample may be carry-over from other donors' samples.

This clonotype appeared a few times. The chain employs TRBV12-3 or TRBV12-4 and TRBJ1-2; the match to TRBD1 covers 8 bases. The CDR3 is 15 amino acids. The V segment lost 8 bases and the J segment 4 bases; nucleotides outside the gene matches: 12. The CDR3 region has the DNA TGTGCCAGCTGGAGACGGGGGGACAGGACCTATGGCTACACCTTC. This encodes CASWRRGDRTYGYTF.

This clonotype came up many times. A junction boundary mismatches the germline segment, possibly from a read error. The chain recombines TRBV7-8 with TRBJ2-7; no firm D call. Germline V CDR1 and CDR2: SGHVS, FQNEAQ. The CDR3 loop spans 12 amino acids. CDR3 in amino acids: CASSLRSYERYF. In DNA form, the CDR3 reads TGTGCCAGCAGCTTACGGAGCTACGAGCGGTACTTC.

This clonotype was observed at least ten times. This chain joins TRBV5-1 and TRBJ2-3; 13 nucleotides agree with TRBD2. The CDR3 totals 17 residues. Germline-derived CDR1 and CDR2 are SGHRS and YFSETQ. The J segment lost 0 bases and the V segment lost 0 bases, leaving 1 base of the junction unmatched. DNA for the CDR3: TGCGCCAGCAGCTTGGGGGGACTAGCGGGAAGCACAGATACGCAGTATTTT. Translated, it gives CASSLGGLAGSTDTQYF.

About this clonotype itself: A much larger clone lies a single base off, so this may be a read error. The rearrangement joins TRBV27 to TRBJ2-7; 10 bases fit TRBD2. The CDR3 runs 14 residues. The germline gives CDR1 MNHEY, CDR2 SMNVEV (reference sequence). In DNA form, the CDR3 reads TGTGCCAGCAGGGCTAGCGGGAGCTCCTACGTGCAGTACTTC. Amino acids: CASRASGSSYVQYF.

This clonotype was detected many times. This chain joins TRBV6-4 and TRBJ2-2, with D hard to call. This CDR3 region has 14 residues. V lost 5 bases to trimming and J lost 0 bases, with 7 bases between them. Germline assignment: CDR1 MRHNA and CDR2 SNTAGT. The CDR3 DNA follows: TGTGCCAGCAGTCGGCAGCCGAACACCGGGGAGCTGTTTTTT. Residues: CASSRQPNTGELFF.

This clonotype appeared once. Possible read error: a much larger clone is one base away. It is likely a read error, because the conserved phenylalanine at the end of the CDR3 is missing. The CDR3 region is CASSENRGETQYL. The CDR3 DNA is TGCGCCAGCAGTGAGAACAGGGGGGAGACCCAGTACCTC. This sequence joins TRBV10-2 and TRBJ2-5; TRBD1 agrees at 8 bases. Germline-derived CDR1 and CDR2 are WSHSY and SAAADI. CDR3 length equals 13 residues. The J segment lost 5 bases and the V segment lost 2 bases, leaving 1 base of the junction unmatched.

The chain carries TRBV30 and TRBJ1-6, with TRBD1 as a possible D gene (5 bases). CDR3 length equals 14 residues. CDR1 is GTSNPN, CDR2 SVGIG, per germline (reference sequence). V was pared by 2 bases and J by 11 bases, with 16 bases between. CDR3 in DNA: TGTGCCTGGAGTAGCGGCCAAGGGGCTACACCCCTCCACTTT. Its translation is CAWSSGQGATPLHF. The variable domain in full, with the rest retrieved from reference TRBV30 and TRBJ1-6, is SQTIHQWPATLVQPVGSPLSLECTVEGTSNPNLYWYRQAAGRGLQLLFYSVGIGQISSEVPQNLSASRPQDRQFILSSKKLLLSDSGFYLCAWSSGQGATPLHFGNGTRLTVT.

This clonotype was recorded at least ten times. CDR3 coding DNA: TGTGCCAGCAGCTTAGCCTCCTGGACCAGCAGCAGACTGGATACGCAGTATTTT. Its translation is CASSLASWTSSRLDTQYF. The rearrangement links TRBV7-9 to TRBJ2-3; D is unresolved. The V and J ends lost 0 bases and 6 bases respectively, with 22 bases between them. Germline CDR1 is SEHNR and CDR2 is FQNEAQ (reference sequence). The CDR3 consists of 18 residues.

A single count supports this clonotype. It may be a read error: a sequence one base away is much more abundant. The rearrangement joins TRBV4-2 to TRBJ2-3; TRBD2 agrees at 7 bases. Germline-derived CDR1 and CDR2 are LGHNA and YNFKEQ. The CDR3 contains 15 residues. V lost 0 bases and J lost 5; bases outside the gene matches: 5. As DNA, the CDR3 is TGTGCCAGCAGCCAAGAAGGGAGGGGAGTAGATACGCAGTATTTT. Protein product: CASSQEGRGVDTQYF.

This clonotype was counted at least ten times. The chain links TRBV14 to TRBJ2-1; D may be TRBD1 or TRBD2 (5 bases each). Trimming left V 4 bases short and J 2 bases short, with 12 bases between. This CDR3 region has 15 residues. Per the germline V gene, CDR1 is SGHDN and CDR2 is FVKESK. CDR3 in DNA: TGTGCCAGCAGCCCCCGGGACCGAGCCTACAATGAGCAGTTCTTC. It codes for CASSPRDRAYNEQFF.

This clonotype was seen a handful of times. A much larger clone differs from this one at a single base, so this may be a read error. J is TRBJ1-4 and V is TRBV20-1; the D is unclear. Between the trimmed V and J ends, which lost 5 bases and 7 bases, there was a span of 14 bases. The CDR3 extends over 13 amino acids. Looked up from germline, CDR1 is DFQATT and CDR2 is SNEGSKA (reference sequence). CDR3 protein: CSALQRAGEKLFF. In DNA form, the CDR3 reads TGCAGTGCTTTACAGAGGGCTGGTGAAAAACTGTTTTTT.

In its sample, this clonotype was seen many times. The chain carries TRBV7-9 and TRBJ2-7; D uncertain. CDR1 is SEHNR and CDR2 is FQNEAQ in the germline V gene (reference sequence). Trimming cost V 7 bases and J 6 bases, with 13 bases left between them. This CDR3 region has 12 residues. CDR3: CASNYDGSEQYF. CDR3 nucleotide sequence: TGTGCCAGCAACTATGATGGTAGCGAGCAGTACTTC.

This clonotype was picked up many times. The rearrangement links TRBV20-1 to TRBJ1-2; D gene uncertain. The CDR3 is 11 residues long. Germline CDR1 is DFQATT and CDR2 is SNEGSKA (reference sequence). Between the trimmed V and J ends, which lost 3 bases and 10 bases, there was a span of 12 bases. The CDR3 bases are TGCAGTGCTAGGCCCCTTAGCGTCTACACCTTC. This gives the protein CSARPLSVYTF.

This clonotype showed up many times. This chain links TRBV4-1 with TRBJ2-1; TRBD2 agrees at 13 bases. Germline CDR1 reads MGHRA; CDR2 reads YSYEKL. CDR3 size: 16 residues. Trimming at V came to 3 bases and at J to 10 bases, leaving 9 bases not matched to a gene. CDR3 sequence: CASSQVTSGRSREQFF. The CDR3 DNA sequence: TGCGCCAGCAGCCAGGTGACTAGCGGGAGGTCACGGGAGCAGTTCTTC.

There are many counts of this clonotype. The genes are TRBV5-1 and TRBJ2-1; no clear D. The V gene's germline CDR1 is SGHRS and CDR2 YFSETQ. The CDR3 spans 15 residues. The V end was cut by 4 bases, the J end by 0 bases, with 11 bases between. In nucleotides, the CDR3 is TGCGCCAGCAGCAAGATTTCGAGCTCCTACAATGAGCAGTTCTTC. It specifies CASSKISSSYNEQFF.

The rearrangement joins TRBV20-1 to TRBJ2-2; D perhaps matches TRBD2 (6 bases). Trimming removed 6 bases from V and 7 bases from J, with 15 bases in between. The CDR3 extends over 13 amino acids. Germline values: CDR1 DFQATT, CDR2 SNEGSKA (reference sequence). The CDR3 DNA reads TGCAGTGCGTCCCGGGACTTAAACGGGGAGCTGTTTTTT. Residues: CSASRDLNGELFF.

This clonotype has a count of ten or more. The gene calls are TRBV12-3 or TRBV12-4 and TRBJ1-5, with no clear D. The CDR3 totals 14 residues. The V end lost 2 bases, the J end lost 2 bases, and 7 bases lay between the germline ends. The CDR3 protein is CASSLSTGNQPQHF. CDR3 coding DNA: TGTGCCAGCAGTTTATCTACGGGCAATCAGCCCCAGCATTTT.

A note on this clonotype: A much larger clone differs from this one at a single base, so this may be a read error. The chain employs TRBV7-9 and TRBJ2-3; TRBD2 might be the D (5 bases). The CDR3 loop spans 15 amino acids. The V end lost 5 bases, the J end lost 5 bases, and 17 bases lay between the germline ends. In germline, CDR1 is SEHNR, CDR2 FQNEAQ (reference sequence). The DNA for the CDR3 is TGTGCCAGCAGCCCCCGGCAGGAGAGGGTAGATACGCAGTATTTT. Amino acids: CASSPRQERVDTQYF.

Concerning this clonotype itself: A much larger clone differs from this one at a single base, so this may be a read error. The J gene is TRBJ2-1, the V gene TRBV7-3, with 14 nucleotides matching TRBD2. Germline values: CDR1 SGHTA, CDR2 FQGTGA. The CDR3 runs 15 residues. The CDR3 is CAGSPGTSGSLGQFF. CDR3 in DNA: TGTGCCGGCAGCCCCGGGACTAGCGGGAGTTTGGGGCAGTTCTTC.

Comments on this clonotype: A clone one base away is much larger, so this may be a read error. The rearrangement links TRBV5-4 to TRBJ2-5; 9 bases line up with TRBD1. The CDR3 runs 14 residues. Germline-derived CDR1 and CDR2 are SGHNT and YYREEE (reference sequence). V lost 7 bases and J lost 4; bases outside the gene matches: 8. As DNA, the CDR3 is TGTGCCAGCGGCCCTGACAGGGGGGGAGAGACCCAGTACTTC. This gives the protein CASGPDRGGETQYF.